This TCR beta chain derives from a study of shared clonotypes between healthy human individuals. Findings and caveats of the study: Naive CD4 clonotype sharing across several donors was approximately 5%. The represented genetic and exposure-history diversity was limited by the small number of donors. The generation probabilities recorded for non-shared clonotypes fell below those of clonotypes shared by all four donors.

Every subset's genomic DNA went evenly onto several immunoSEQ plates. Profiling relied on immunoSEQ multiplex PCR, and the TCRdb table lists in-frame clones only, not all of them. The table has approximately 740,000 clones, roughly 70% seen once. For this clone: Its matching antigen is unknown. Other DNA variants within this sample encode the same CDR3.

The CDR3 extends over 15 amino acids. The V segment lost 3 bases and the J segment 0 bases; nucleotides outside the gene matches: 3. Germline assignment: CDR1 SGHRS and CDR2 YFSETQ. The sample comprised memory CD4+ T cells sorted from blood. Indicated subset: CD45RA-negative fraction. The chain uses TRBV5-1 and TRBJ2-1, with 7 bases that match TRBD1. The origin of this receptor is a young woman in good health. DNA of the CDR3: TGCGCCAGCAGCTCCCAGGGGGACTCCTACAATGAGCAGTTCTTC. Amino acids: CASSSQGDSYNEQFF.